The 23 T cell receptor beta chains in this list originate from one sample, sequenced in a study of T cell repertoires in cytomegalovirus infection. From the reads, TCRdb called clonotypes with MiXCR, one entry per CDR3 protein. Here the sample spans about 140,000 distinct CDR3 sequences, about 6.5% being singletons. The sequenced material came from PBMCs. The receptors were gathered from a human donor in good health (CMV status not recorded). Some clones in this sample may be carry-over from other donors' samples.

This clonotype was seen a handful of times. J is TRBJ2-3 and V is TRBV12-3 or TRBV12-4; perhaps TRBD1 as D (6 bases). The CDR3 spans 13 residues. Between the trimmed V and J ends, which lost 5 bases and 6 bases, there was a span of 12 bases. CDR3 in DNA: TGTGCCAGCAGTCCTATGGGGGCGGATACGCAGTATTTT. It translates to CASSPMGADTQYF.

The chain employs TRBV20-1 and TRBJ2-4; D possibly corresponds to TRBD1 (6 bases). Trimming shortened V by 6 bases and J by 9 bases, and 21 bases separated the two germline ends. Germline V CDR1 and CDR2: DFQATT, SNEGSKA (reference sequence). This CDR3 region has 14 residues. CDR3 residues: CSAPTRSGRGIQYF. The CDR3 DNA sequence: TGCAGTGCCCCAACCCGATCGGGCAGGGGCATTCAGTACTTC.

This chain links TRBV3-1 with TRBJ2-7; TRBD2 matches 12 bases. V lost 4 bases, J lost 7 bases, and 11 bases stayed unmatched. The length of the CDR3 is 16 residues. Germline lookup yields CDR1 LGHDT and CDR2 YNNKEL (reference sequence). CDR3 coding DNA: TGTGCCAGCAGCCGCCGAGGTGGGACTAGCGGGTGGGAGCAGTACTTC. Translating gives CASSRRGGTSGWEQYF.

The chain links TRBV10-2 to TRBJ2-1; D is uncertain. The CDR3 has 12 residues. Germline CDR1 reads WSHSY; CDR2 reads SAAADI. V dropped 5 bases and J dropped 7 bases, with 9 bases sitting between them. The CDR3 region has the DNA TGCGCCAGCAGTATTATGGGTAATGAGCAGTTCTTC. Translating it yields CASSIMGNEQFF.

This clonotype was counted many times. CDR3 DNA sequence: TGCAGTGCTACCAGCGGGGGCACAGATACGCAGTATTTT. Translating gives CSATSGGTDTQYF. The chain has TRBV20-1 and TRBJ2-3, with 7 positions matching TRBD2. Trimming at V came to 4 bases and at J to 1 base, leaving 2 bases not matched to a gene. Germline lookup yields CDR1 DFQATT and CDR2 SNEGSKA (reference sequence). The length of the CDR3 is 13 residues.

This clonotype was counted many times. The rearrangement joins TRBV5-1 to TRBJ2-3; tentatively, D is TRBD2 (7 bases). The CDR3 is 16 residues long. From germline, CDR1 is SGHRS and CDR2 YFSETQ. Trimming cost V 3 bases and J 8 bases, with 22 bases left between them. CDR3 sequence reads: CASSSTPGTGGATQYF. The CDR3 DNA follows: TGCGCCAGCAGCTCAACCCCGGGGACTGGGGGGGCTACGCAGTATTTT.

At least ten counts were recorded for this clonotype. The genes are TRBV7-2 and TRBJ2-7; 9 nucleotides line up with TRBD1. This CDR3 is 14 amino acids long. V was clipped by 1 base and J by 6 bases; unmatched bases: 4. Germline CDR1 is SGHTA and CDR2 is FQGNSA. CDR3 protein: CASSLVGQGGEQYF. The CDR3 nucleotides read TGTGCCAGCAGCTTAGTGGGACAGGGAGGCGAGCAGTACTTC.

This clonotype was seen ten or more times. The CDR3 nucleotides are TGCAGTGCTAGAGCCCCGGGACTAGAAACAGATACGCAGTATTTT. Translation gives CSARAPGLETDTQYF. The chain carries TRBV20-1 and TRBJ2-3; the match to TRBD2 covers 8 bases. Germline-derived CDR1 and CDR2 are DFQATT and SNEGSKA (reference sequence). The ends lost 1 base at V and 3 bases at J; junction bases unmatched: 6. This CDR3 contains 15 residues.

The table lists this clonotype with many counts. The rearrangement uses TRBV7-6 and TRBJ2-6; TRBD1 matches 7 bases. Looked up from germline, CDR1 is SGHVS and CDR2 is FNYEAQ. The length of the CDR3 is 16 residues. V dropped 1 base and J dropped 3; count of bases not matched to a gene: 3. The CDR3 loop reads CASSLEGAGGANVLTF. For the CDR3, the DNA is TGTGCCAGCAGCTTAGAGGGGGCTGGTGGGGCCAACGTCCTGACTTTC.

This clonotype was detected many times. The rearrangement uses TRBV20-1 and TRBJ2-1; D possibly corresponds to TRBD1 (6 bases). The V end was cut by 0 bases, the J end by 7 bases, with 16 bases between. The CDR3 runs to 15 residues. The germline V gene encodes CDR1 DFQATT and CDR2 SNEGSKA (reference sequence). The CDR3 is CSARDMQGPFNEQFF. The CDR3 bases are TGCAGTGCTAGAGATATGCAGGGGCCTTTTAATGAGCAGTTCTTC.

Ten or more counts support this clonotype. The chain links TRBV24-1 to TRBJ2-2; TRBD1 agrees at 9 bases. The V gene end was trimmed by 7 bases and the J gene end by 3 bases; junction bases not matched to a gene: 17. From germline, CDR1 is KGHDR and CDR2 SFDVKD. This CDR3 region has 19 residues. CDR3 amino acids: CATSARPRQRQGDTGELFF. As DNA, the CDR3 is TGTGCCACCAGCGCTCGACCACGCCAGAGACAGGGGGACACCGGGGAGCTGTTTTTT.

This clonotype occurred many times. The chain employs TRBV15 and TRBJ1-2; D is undetermined. CDR1 is LNHNV and CDR2 is YYDKDF in the germline V gene (reference sequence). This CDR3 comprises 16 residues. V lost 1 base, J lost 4 bases, and 16 bases lay in between. The CDR3 loop reads CATSRGVRRGGYGYTF. The CDR3, as DNA: TGTGCCACCAGCAGAGGGGTGCGTCGAGGTGGCTATGGCTACACCTTC.

This clonotype was observed many times. The chain employs TRBV12-3 or TRBV12-4 and TRBJ1-4, with 8 bases matching TRBD1. This CDR3 has 14 amino acids. J gave up 3 bases and V 5 bases, and 2 bases lay outside the gene matches. The CDR3, as DNA: TGTGCCAGCAGTCCGACAGGGGCTAATGAAAAACTGTTTTTT. This codes for CASSPTGANEKLFF.

This clonotype was seen many times. The gene calls are TRBV20-1 and TRBJ2-5, with 10 positions matching TRBD2. The V gene end was trimmed by 2 bases and the J gene end by 1 base; junction bases not matched to a gene: 7. In germline, CDR1 is DFQATT, CDR2 SNEGSKA (reference sequence). CDR3 length equals 16 residues. The CDR3 sequence is CSARRVAGGTQETQYF. As DNA, the CDR3 is TGCAGTGCTAGAAGGGTAGCGGGGGGTACCCAAGAGACCCAGTACTTC.

This clonotype was seen at least ten times. The CDR3 loop reads CASISGTVNTEAFF. The CDR3 DNA reads as TGTGCCAGCATCTCCGGGACAGTGAACACTGAAGCTTTCTTT. The chain joins TRBV7-2 to TRBJ1-1; 7 bases are shared with TRBD1. V lost 7 bases to trimming and J lost 0 bases; unmatched junction nucleotides: 5. Germline loops: CDR1 SGHTA, CDR2 FQGNSA. This CDR3 is built from 14 residues.

This clonotype was recorded many times. V and J are TRBV7-2 and TRBJ2-3; a weak D match, TRBD1 (6 bases). Germline-derived CDR1 and CDR2 are SGHTA and FQGNSA. This CDR3 is 14 amino acids long. With 1 base removed from V and 6 bases from J, the gap between germline ends came to 11 bases. The CDR3 nucleotides read TGTGCCAGCAGCTTAGGCAGGGGTCTCGATACGCAGTATTTT. This sequence encodes CASSLGRGLDTQYF. The entire variable domain, with the rest obtained from reference TRBV7-2 and TRBJ2-3, is as follows: GAGVSQSPSNKVTEKGKDVELRCDPISGHTALYWYRQSLGQGLEFLIYFQGNSAPDKSGLPSDRFSAERTGGSVSTLTIQRTQQEDSAVYLCASSLGRGLDTQYFGPGTRLTVL.

This clonotype was seen repeatedly, ten times or more. The chain is built from TRBV7-9 and TRBJ2-1; D may be TRBD1 (5 bases). V shed 2 bases and J shed 10 bases, with 6 bases lying between them. Germline CDR1 reads SEHNR; CDR2 reads FQNEAQ (reference sequence). This CDR3 is 11 amino acids long. CDR3 residues: CASSLHREQFF. The CDR3 DNA reads as TGTGCCAGCAGCTTACACAGGGAGCAGTTCTTC.

This clonotype showed up many times. V and J are TRBV7-8 and TRBJ1-5; 8 bases are shared with TRBD1. Trimming at V came to 2 bases and at J to 1 base, leaving 4 bases not matched to a gene. This CDR3 is built from 16 residues. The germline gives CDR1 SGHVS, CDR2 FQNEAQ. CDR3 in amino acids: CASSLWRTGSNQPQHF. The CDR3 DNA reads TGTGCCAGCAGCTTATGGCGGACAGGGAGCAATCAGCCCCAGCATTTT.

This chain links TRBV2 with TRBJ2-5, with D tentatively TRBD1 (6 bases). Between the trimmed V and J ends, which lost 6 bases and 5 bases, there was a span of 13 bases. Germline CDR1 reads SNHLY; CDR2 reads FYNNEI. The CDR3 extends over 13 amino acids. In nucleotides, the CDR3 is TGTGCCAGCAGGCTCAGGGGCAAGGAGACCCAGTACTTC. This translates into CASRLRGKETQYF.

This clonotype was observed many times. This chain links TRBV7-2 with TRBJ1-2; no definite D call. V gave up 4 bases and J gave up 5 bases, with 17 bases separating them. The CDR3 is 15 residues long. Germline CDR1 reads SGHTA; CDR2 reads FQGNSA. CDR3 amino acids: CASSSALGVPYGYTF. The CDR3 DNA sequence: TGTGCCAGCAGCTCGGCTTTAGGTGTCCCATATGGCTACACCTTC.

The sample holds many counts of this clonotype. The chain has TRBV4-1 and TRBJ1-5; the D is unclear. CDR1 and CDR2 from the germline V gene are MGHRA and YSYEKL. The CDR3 contains 14 residues. Trimming took off 0 bases at V and 3 bases at J, with 6 bases between the two ends. CDR3 sequence: CASSQDPFNQPQHF. Written as DNA, the CDR3 is TGCGCCAGCAGCCAAGATCCATTCAATCAGCCCCAGCATTTT.

The chain links TRBV11-2 to TRBJ1-5, with D uncertain. CDR3 size: 16 residues. Trimming cost V 1 base and J 0 bases, with 10 bases left between them. Germline values: CDR1 SGHAT, CDR2 FQNNGV. CDR3 loop: CASSLGGLVSNQPQHF. The CDR3 nucleotides read TGTGCCAGCAGCTTAGGGGGTCTTGTTAGCAATCAGCCCCAGCATTTT.

This clonotype was seen more than once but under ten times. The CDR3 sequence: CSASGTGNYEQYF. DNA of the CDR3: TGCAGTGCTAGTGGGACAGGAAACTACGAGCAGTACTTC. The rearrangement joins TRBV20-1 to TRBJ2-7, with 8 bases matching TRBD1. Germline V gene lookup returns CDR1 DFQATT and CDR2 SNEGSKA (reference sequence). With V trimmed by 3 bases and J by 3 bases, 4 bases remained unmatched. The CDR3 is 13 amino acids.